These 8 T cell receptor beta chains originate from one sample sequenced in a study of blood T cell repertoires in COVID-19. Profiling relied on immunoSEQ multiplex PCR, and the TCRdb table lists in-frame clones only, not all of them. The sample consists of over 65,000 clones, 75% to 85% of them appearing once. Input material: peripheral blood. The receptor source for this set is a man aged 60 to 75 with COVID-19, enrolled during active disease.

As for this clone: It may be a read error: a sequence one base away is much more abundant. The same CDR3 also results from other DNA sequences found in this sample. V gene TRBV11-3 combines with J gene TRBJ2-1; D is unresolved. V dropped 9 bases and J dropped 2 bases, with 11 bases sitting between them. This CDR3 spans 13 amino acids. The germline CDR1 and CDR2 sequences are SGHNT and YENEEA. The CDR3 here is CASSLFTYNEQFF. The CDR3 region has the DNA TGTGCCAGTAGCCTCTTTACCTACAATGAGCAGTTCTTC.

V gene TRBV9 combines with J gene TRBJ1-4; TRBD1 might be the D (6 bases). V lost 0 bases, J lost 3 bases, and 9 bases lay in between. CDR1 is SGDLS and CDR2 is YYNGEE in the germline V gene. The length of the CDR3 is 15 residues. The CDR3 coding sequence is TGTGCCAGCAGCGTAGGGAGGACAGCTAATGAAAAACTGTTTTTT. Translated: CASSVGRTANEKLFF.

The chain's CDR3 is CSASGGEPGANVLTF. The DNA of the CDR3 is TGCAGTGCTAGTGGGGGGGAACCTGGGGCCAACGTCCTGACTTTC. This chain connects TRBV20-1 to TRBJ2-6; 7 nucleotides align to TRBD2. J lost 2 bases, V lost 3 bases, and 4 bases had no gene match. The CDR3 consists of 15 residues. Germline loops: CDR1 DFQATT, CDR2 SNEGSKA (reference sequence).

DNA of the CDR3: TGTGCCAGCAGCTTAGGCGGTACAGGGGTTGGTGGCTACACCTTC. Translating gives CASSLGGTGVGGYTF. The chain recombines TRBV13 with TRBJ1-2; 7 bases are a match to TRBD1. V trimming: 0 bases; J trimming: 7 bases; junction bases outside the gene matches: 8. Germline CDR1 is PRHDT and CDR2 is FYEKMQ (reference sequence). CDR3 length: 15 residues.

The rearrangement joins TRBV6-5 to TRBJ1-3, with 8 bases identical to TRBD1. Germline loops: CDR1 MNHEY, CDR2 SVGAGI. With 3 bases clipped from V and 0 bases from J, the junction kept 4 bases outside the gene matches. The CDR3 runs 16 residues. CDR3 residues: CASSYSGQGSGNTIYF. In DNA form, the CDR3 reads TGTGCCAGCAGTTATAGTGGACAGGGCTCTGGAAACACCATATATTTT.

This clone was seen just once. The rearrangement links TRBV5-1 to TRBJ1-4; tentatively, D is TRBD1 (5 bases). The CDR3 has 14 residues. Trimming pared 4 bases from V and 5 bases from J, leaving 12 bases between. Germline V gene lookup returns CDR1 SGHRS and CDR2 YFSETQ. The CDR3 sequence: CASSPSGVNEKLFF. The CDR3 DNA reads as TGCGCCAGCAGCCCCTCGGGGGTAAATGAAAAACTGTTTTTT.

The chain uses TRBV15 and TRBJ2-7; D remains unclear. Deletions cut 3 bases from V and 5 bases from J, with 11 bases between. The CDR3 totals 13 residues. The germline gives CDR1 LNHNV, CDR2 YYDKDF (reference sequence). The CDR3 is CATSRMEQNEQYF. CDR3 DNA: TGTGCCACCAGCAGGATGGAGCAGAACGAGCAGTACTTC. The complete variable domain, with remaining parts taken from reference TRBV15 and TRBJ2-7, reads DAMVIQNPRYQVTQFGKPVTLSCSQTLNHNVMYWYQQKSSQAPKLLFHYYDKDFNNEADTPDNFQSRRPNTSFCFLDIRSPGLGDTAMYLCATSRMEQNEQYFGPGTRLTVT.

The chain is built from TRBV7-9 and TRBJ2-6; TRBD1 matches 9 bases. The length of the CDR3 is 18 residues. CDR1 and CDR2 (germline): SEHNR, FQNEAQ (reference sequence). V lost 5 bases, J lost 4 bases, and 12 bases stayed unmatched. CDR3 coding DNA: TGTGCCAGCAGCGCCACCGGACAGGGGCTGCAGGGGGCCAACGTCCTGACTTTC. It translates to CASSATGQGLQGANVLTF.